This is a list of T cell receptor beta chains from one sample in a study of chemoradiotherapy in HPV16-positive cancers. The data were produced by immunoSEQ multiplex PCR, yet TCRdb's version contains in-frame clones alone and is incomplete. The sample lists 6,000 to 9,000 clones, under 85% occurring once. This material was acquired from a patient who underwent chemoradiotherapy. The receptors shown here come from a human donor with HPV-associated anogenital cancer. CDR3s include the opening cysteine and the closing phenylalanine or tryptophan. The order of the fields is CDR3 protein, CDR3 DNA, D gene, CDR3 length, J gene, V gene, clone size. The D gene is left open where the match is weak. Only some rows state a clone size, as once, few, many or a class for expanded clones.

cdr3_aa: CASSSSGGVDEAFF; cdr3_nt: TGCGCCAGCAGCTCCTCCGGAGGGGTCGATGAAGCTTTCTTT; d_call: -; cdr3_length: 14; j_call: TRBJ1-1; v_call: TRBV5-1; clone_size: few
cdr3_aa: CASSLDLQGYPHF; cdr3_nt: TGTGCCAGCAGCTTAGATCTCCAGGGCTACCCTCACTTC; d_call: -; cdr3_length: 13; j_call: TRBJ1-2; v_call: TRBV7-2; clone_size: -
cdr3_aa: CASSLRQGGQKVYGYTF; cdr3_nt: TGTGCCAGCAGCCTTCGACAGGGAGGGCAAAAGGTCTATGGCTACACCTTC; d_call: TRBD1; cdr3_length: 17; j_call: TRBJ1-2; v_call: TRBV7-2; clone_size: -
cdr3_aa: CASSPMEYNEQFF; cdr3_nt: TGTGCCAGCTCACCAATGGAATACAATGAGCAGTTCTTC; d_call: -; cdr3_length: 13; j_call: TRBJ2-1; v_call: TRBV18; clone_size: -
cdr3_aa: CASRQGLNAETQYF; cdr3_nt: TGTGCCAGTCGACAGGGTCTGAACGCGGAGACCCAGTACTTC; d_call: TRBD1; cdr3_length: 14; j_call: TRBJ2-5; v_call: TRBV27; clone_size: -
cdr3_aa: CASSASRETGGYTF; cdr3_nt: TGTGCCAGCAGTGCCAGTAGGGAAACGGGGGGCTACACCTTC; d_call: -; cdr3_length: 14; j_call: TRBJ1-2; v_call: TRBV2; clone_size: once
cdr3_aa: CASSKTPEWTEAFF; cdr3_nt: TGCGCCAGCAGTAAAACCCCAGAATGGACTGAAGCTTTCTTT; d_call: -; cdr3_length: 14; j_call: TRBJ1-1; v_call: TRBV10-2; clone_size: -
cdr3_aa: CASSAAGTGPFEAIYF; cdr3_nt: TGTGCCAGCAGCGCCGCCGGGACAGGGCCCTTCGAGGCCATATATTTT; d_call: TRBD1; cdr3_length: 16; j_call: TRBJ1-3; v_call: TRBV11-2; clone_size: -
cdr3_aa: CASSPGTSGGGTQYF; cdr3_nt: TGTGCCAGCAGCCCCGGGACTAGCGGGGGGGGGACCCAGTACTTC; d_call: TRBD2; cdr3_length: 15; j_call: TRBJ2-5; v_call: TRBV2; clone_size: -
cdr3_aa: CASSVFSGNQPQHF; cdr3_nt: TGTGCCAGCAGTGTCTTTTCGGGGAATCAGCCCCAGCATTTT; d_call: -; cdr3_length: 14; j_call: TRBJ1-5; v_call: TRBV2; clone_size: -
cdr3_aa: CSVGQGGDTQYF; cdr3_nt: TGCAGCGTGGGACAGGGAGGAGATACGCAGTATTTT; d_call: TRBD1; cdr3_length: 12; j_call: TRBJ2-3; v_call: TRBV29-1; clone_size: -
cdr3_aa: CASSPRGSGANVLTF; cdr3_nt: TGTGCCAGCAGCCCACGGGGCTCTGGGGCCAACGTCCTGACTTTC; d_call: -; cdr3_length: 15; j_call: TRBJ2-6; v_call: TRBV9; clone_size: -